Listed below are T cell receptor beta chains from one sample, sequenced in a study of cytomegalovirus exposure and HLA in healthy donors. Using immunoSEQ multiplex PCR, the repertoire was profiled, and TCRdb retains in-frame clones only, with some absent. There are about 95,000 clones in the sample; just over 70% occur only once, and almost 8.5% lies in the top ten. The sequencing input was PBMCs. Receptors were obtained from a man aged 55-75 years in good health and CMV-seronegative. The CDR3 runs from the conserved cysteine through the conserved F or W. A D gene is named only where the DNA matches it firmly. Expanded clones are given a class, and other clones once, few, many or no size at all.

V,D,J,size,length,DNA,CDR3
TRBV18,TRBD2,TRBJ2-7,NA,15,TGTGCCAGCTCACCAAAGGCTAGCGGGAGCGCCGAGCAGTACTTC,CASSPKASGSAEQYF
TRBV7-2,TRBD1,TRBJ2-5,NA,14,TGTGCCAGCAGCTGGAAACAGGGGGCAGAGACCCAGTACTTC,CASSWKQGAETQYF
TRBV29-1,NA,TRBJ2-2,NA,13,TGCAGCGTTCGACATACAAACACCGGGGAGCTGTTTTTT,CSVRHTNTGELFF
TRBV4-1,TRBD1,TRBJ2-2,NA,14,TGCGCCAGCAACCAAGACAGGGACACCGGGGAGCTGTTTTTT,CASNQDRDTGELFF
TRBV7-9,TRBD1,TRBJ1-5,few,17,TGTGCCAGCAGCCTTCCTCAGGGGGTTCCGAGCAATCAGCCCCAGCATTTT,CASSLPQGVPSNQPQHF
TRBV2,NA,TRBJ2-2,few,14,TGTGCCAGCCTCTGGACACCGAACACCGGGGAGCTGTTTTTT,CASLWTPNTGELFF
TRBV28,TRBD1,TRBJ1-2,NA,13,TGTGCCAGCAGTTCCAACAGGGGGCGCGGCTACACCTTC,CASSSNRGRGYTF
TRBV11-2,NA,TRBJ1-2,NA,14,TGTGCCAGCAGCTTAGATGGGCAGAACTATGGCTACACCTTC,CASSLDGQNYGYTF
TRBV6-5,TRBD1,TRBJ2-6,NA,14,TGTGCCAGCAGTCCGGGGACAGCGGCCAACGTCCTGACTTTC,CASSPGTAANVLTF
TRBV29-1,NA,TRBJ2-7,NA,12,TGCAGCGTCTTGGCCGCTAGCTACGAGCAGTACTTC,CSVLAASYEQYF
TRBV6-5,NA,TRBJ1-2,few,15,TGTGCCAGCAGTTACTCGTTCGTAGCAGACTATGGCTACACCTTC,CASSYSFVADYGYTF
TRBV10-1,NA,TRBJ2-3,few,16,TGCGCCAGCAGTGAGTCCGGCGGGGTGGGCACAGATACGCAGTATTTT,CASSESGGVGTDTQYF
TRBV9,TRBD2,TRBJ2-2,NA,15,TGTGCCAGCAGCGTAACGGGAGGTTTAACCGGGGAGCTGTTTTTT,CASSVTGGLTGELFF
TRBV4-3,NA,TRBJ2-1,NA,13,TGCGCCAGCAGCCAAGGCCCCGTTAGCGAGCAGTTCTTC,CASSQGPVSEQFF
TRBV28,NA,TRBJ1-4,NA,12,TGTGCCAGCAGTTTGCGATGGGAAAAACTGTTTTTT,CASSLRWEKLFF
TRBV2,TRBD2,TRBJ2-5,NA,16,TGTGCCAGCAGGAAATTAGCGGGAGGGCAGGGGGAGACCCAGTACTTC,CASRKLAGGQGETQYF
TRBV5-1,NA,TRBJ2-3,few,15,TGCGCCAGCAGCTCGCAGGCTTCTAGCACAGATACGCAGTATTTT,CASSSQASSTDTQYF
TRBV5-6,NA,TRBJ2-5,NA,15,TGTGCCAGCAGCTTTGGCGGGGCCTACCAAGAGACCCAGTACTTC,CASSFGGAYQETQYF
TRBV7-9,NA,TRBJ1-2,NA,14,TGTGCCAGCAGCTTAGTAGGACAGCCCTATGGCTACACCTTC,CASSLVGQPYGYTF
TRBV6-1,NA,TRBJ2-6,NA,14,TGTGCCAGCAGTGCCCATCCTGGGGCCAACGTCCTGACTTTC,CASSAHPGANVLTF
TRBV11-1,NA,TRBJ1-1,few,14,TGTGCCAGCAGCTTACGACAGAGGAACACTGAAGCTTTCTTT,CASSLRQRNTEAFF
TRBV6-5,NA,TRBJ2-2,NA,12,TGTGCCAGCAGTCCAGGTAGCGGGGAGCTGTTTTTT,CASSPGSGELFF